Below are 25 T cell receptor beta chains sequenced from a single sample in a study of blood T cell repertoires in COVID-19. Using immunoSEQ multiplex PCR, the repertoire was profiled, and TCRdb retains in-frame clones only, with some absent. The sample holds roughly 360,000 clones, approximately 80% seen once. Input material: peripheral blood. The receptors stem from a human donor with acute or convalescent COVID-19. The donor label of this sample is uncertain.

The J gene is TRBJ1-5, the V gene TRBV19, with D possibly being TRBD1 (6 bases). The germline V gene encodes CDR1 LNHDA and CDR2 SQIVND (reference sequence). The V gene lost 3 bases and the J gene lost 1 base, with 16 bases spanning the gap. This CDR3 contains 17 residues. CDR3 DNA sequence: TGTGCCAGTAGTATGCGGGGGCCTTCTATGAGCAATCAGCCCCAGCATTTT. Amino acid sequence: CASSMRGPSMSNQPQHF.

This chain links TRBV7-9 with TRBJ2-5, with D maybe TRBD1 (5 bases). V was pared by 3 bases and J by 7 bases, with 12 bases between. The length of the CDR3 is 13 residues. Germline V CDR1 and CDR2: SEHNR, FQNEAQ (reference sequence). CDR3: CASSLGQGATQYF. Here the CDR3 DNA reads TGTGCCAGCAGCTTGGGGCAGGGCGCGACCCAGTACTTC.

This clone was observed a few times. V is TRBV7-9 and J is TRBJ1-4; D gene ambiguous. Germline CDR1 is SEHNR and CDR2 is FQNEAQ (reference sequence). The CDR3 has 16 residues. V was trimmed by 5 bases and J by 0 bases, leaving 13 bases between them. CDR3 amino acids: CASSNIGGATNEKLFF. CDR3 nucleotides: TGTGCCAGCAGCAACATAGGAGGAGCAACTAATGAAAAACTGTTTTTT.

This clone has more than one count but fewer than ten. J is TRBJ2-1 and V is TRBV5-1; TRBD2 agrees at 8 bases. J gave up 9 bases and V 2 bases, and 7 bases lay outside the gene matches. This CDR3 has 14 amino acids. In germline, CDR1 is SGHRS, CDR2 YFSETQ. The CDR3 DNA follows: TGCGCCAGCAGCTTCACAGCGGGAGCTGGTGAGCAGTTCTTC. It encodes CASSFTAGAGEQFF. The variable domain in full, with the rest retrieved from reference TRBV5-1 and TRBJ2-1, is KAGVTQTPRYLIKTRGQQVTLSCSPISGHRSVSWYQQTPGQGLQFLFEYFSETQRNKGNFPGRFSGRQFSNSRSEMNVSTLELGDSALYLCASSFTAGAGEQFFGPGTRLTVL.

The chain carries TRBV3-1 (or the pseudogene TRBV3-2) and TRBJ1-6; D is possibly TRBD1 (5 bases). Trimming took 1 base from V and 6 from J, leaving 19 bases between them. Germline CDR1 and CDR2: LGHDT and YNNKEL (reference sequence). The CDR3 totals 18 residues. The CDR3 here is CASSQVRIQGQTNSPLHF. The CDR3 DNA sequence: TGTGCCAGCAGCCAAGTAAGGATTCAGGGCCAGACTAATTCACCCCTCCACTTT.

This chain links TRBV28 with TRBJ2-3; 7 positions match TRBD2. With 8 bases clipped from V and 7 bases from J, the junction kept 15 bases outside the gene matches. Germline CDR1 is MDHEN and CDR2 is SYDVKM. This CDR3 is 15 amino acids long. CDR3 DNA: TGTGCCAGCTCAGGGCGGGAGTGGACACGATATACGCAGTATTTT. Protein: CASSGREWTRYTQYF.

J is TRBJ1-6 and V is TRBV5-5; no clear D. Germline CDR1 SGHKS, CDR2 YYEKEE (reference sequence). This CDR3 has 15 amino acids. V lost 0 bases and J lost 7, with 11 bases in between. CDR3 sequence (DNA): TGTGCCAGCAGCTTGGTCACATCTTCGAATTCACCCCTCCACTTT. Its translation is CASSLVTSSNSPLHF.

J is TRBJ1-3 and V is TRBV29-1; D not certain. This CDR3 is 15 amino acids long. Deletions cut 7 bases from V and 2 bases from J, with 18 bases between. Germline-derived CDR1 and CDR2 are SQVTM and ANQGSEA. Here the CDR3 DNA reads TGCAGCGCGGTTAGCCAGCTCTGGCCTGGAAACACCATATATTTT. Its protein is CSAVSQLWPGNTIYF.

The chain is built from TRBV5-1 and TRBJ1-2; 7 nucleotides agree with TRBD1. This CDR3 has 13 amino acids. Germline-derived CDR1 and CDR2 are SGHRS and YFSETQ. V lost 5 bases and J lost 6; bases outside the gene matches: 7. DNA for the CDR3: TGCGCCAGCAGTACAGGGGAGCTCGATGGCTACACCTTC. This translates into CASSTGELDGYTF.

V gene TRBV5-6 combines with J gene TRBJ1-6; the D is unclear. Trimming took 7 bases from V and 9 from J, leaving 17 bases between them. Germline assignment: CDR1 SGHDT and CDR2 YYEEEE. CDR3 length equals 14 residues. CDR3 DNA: TGTGCCAGCCGGCGGGCTGGCCCTAGTTCACCCCTCCACTTT. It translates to CASRRAGPSSPLHF.

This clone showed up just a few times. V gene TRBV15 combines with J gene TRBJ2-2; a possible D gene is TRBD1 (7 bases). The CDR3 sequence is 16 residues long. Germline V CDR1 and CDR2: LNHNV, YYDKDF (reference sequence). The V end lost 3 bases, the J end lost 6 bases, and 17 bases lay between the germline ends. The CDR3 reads CATSSGRGRGAGELFF. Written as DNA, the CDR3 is TGTGCCACCAGCAGTGGTAGGGGCAGGGGGGCCGGGGAGCTGTTTTTT.

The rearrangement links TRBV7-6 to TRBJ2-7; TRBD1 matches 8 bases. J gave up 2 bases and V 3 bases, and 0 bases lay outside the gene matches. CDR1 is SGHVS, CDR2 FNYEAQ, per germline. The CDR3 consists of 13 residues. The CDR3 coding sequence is TGTGCCAGCAGCTTGGACAGGGCCTACGAGCAGTACTTC. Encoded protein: CASSLDRAYEQYF.

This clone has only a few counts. The CDR3 reads CAWSSLTGLNQPQHF. CDR3 bases: TGTGCCTGGAGCAGTCTAACAGGGTTGAACCAGCCCCAGCATTTT. J is TRBJ1-5 and V is TRBV30; D might be TRBD1 (6 bases). The CDR3 consists of 15 residues. Germline V lookup: CDR1 GTSNPN, CDR2 SVGIG (reference sequence). V was pared by 3 bases and J by 7 bases, with 19 bases between.

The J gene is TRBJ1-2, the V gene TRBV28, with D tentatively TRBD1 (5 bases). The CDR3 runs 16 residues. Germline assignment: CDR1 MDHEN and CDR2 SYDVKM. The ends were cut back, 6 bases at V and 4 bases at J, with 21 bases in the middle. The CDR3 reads CASRPTGRGRGYGYTF. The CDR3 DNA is TGTGCCAGCAGGCCAACTGGGAGGGGCCGGGGCTATGGCTACACCTTC.

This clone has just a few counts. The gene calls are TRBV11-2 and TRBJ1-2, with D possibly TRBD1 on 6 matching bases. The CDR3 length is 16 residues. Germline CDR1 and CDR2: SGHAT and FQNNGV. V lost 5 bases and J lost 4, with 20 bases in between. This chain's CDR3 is CASSRLTQGAGYGYTF. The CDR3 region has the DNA TGTGCCAGCAGCAGACTGACACAGGGCGCGGGCTATGGCTACACCTTC.

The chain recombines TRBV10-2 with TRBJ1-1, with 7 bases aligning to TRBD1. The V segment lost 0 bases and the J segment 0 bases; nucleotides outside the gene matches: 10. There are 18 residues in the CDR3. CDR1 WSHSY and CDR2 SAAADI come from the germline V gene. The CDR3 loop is CASSESILGTAMNTEAFF. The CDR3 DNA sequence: TGCGCCAGCAGTGAGTCTATCTTGGGGACAGCGATGAACACTGAAGCTTTCTTT.

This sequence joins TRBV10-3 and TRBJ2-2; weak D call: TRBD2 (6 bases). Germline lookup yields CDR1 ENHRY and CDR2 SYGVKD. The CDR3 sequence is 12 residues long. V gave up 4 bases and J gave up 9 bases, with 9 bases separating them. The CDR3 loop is CAISAGVRELFF. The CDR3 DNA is TGTGCCATCAGTGCGGGGGTGAGGGAGCTGTTTTTT.

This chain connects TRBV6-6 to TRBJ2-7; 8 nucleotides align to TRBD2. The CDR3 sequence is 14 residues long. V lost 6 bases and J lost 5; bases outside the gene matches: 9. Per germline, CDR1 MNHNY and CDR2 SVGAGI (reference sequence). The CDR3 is CASRKSGSVDEQYF. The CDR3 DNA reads TGTGCCAGCAGAAAAAGCGGGAGTGTCGACGAGCAGTACTTC.

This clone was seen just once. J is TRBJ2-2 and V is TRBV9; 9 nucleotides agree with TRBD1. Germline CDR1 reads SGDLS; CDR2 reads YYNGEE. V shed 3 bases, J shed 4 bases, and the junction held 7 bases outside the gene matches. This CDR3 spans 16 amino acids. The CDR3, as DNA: TGTGCCAGCAGCGGACCGGGACAGGGCCCCACCGGGGAGCTGTTTTTT. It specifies CASSGPGQGPTGELFF.

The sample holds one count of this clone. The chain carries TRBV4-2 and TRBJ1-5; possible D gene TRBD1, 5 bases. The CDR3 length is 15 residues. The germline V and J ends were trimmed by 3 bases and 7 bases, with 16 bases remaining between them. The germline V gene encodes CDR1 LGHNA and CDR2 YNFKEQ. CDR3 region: CASSQTVDSWQPQHF. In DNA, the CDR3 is TGTGCCAGCAGCCAGACAGTGGATAGTTGGCAGCCCCAGCATTTT.

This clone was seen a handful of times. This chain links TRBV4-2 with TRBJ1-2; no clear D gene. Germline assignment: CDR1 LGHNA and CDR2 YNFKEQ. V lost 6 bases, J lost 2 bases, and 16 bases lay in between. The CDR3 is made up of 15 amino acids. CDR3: CASRPPGRENYGYTF. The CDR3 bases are TGTGCCAGCAGGCCCCCGGGGAGAGAAAACTATGGCTACACCTTC.

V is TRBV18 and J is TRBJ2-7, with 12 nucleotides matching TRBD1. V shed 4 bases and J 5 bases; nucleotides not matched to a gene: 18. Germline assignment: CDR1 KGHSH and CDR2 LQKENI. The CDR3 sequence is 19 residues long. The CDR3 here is CASSRRGPSGTGGFDEQYF. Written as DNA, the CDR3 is TGTGCCAGCTCACGACGCGGACCTTCCGGGACAGGGGGCTTCGACGAGCAGTACTTC.

This chain's CDR3 is CASIFIPGGGDYEQYF. The CDR3 coding sequence is TGTGCCAGTATTTTCATTCCGGGGGGCGGAGACTACGAGCAGTACTTC. This rearrangement joins TRBV19 to TRBJ2-7, with a possible D match to TRBD2 (7 bases). The CDR3 covers 16 residues. CDR1 and CDR2 (germline): LNHDA, SQIVND (reference sequence). V was trimmed by 7 bases and J by 3 bases, leaving 22 bases between them.

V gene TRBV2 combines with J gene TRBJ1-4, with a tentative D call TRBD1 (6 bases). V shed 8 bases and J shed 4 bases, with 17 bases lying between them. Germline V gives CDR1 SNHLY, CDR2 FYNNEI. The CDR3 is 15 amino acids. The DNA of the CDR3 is TGTGCCAGCCAAAGTACAGGGTCCCTTAATGAAAAACTGTTTTTT. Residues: CASQSTGSLNEKLFF.

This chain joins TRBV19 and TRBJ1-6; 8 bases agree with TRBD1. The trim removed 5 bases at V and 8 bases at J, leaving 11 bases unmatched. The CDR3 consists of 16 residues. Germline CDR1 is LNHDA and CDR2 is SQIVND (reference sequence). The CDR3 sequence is CASSQSRQGRDSPLHF. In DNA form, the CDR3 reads TGTGCCAGTAGTCAAAGTAGACAGGGGAGAGATTCACCCCTCCACTTT.